This T cell receptor beta chain was sequenced during a study of cytomegalovirus exposure and HLA in healthy donors. Study-level background: About 82 million unique TCRs from HLA-typed donors were held in an early release of data.

The PCR employed 60 Vbeta primers together with 13 Jbeta primers. Method: immunoSEQ multiplex PCR; TCRdb's copy keeps in-frame clones and lacks some. Among 150,000 to 200,000 clones listed, around 77% were seen once. V lost 9 bases to trimming and J lost 5 bases; unmatched junction nucleotides: 6. CDR1 and CDR2 from the germline V gene are SNHLY and FYNNEI. The CDR3 is 14 amino acids. This clone was observed a single time. Antigen: not known. Study-level results: Later analysis identified 16,951 TCR beta sequences associated with HLA alleles, using a false discovery rate threshold of 0.05. Fewer N-insertions (relative to the approximately 670-donor mean) were reportedly seen in an Asian-associated ancestry cluster in a later analysis.

Sequenced: PBMCs. The sequence derives from a woman in her 40s in good health and CMV-seronegative. The V call is TRBV2, the J call TRBJ2-7; 14 nucleotides match TRBD2. Here the CDR3 reads CASSGTSGRDEQYF. The CDR3 DNA is TGTGCCAGTTCCGGGACTAGCGGGAGAGACGAGCAGTACTTC.